Included here is one TCR beta chain sequence, with context. The antigen is not known. The sample comes from a study of T cell responses to AZD1222 COVID-19 vaccine. Study observations and caveats: Elevations in Spike-specific TCR breadth and depth followed administration of two AZD1222 doses. Seropositivity was recorded at baseline in only 6 or 7 AZD1222 recipients. The sample set comprised mostly white British donors with more females, and clonal diversity was possibly underestimated. The span of vaccine-associated CD4 TCRs extended across spike, with dominance at 160-218 and 743-854.

Assay used: immunoSEQ multiplex PCR; TCRdb lists only in-frame clones, some missing. In the table there are 110,000 or so clones, around nine tenths of which are singletons. The sequenced sample was peripheral blood, obtained on day 0 of AZD1222 vaccination. The sequence was collected from an adult in good health.

The CDR3 coding sequence is TGTGCCAGCAGCCCAGAGCCAATCTTTGGCTATGGCTACACCTTC. This gives the protein CASSPEPIFGYGYTF. The gene calls are TRBV7-9 and TRBJ1-2; D not certain. Germline CDR1 SEHNR, CDR2 FQNEAQ (reference sequence). The CDR3 totals 15 residues. V lost 5 bases and J lost 4, with 17 bases in between.